Described below is a single T cell receptor beta chain sequence and its context. Its antigen remains unknown. Germline CDR1 is PRHDT and CDR2 is FYEKMQ (reference sequence). This CDR3 region has 16 residues. The V and J ends lost 0 bases and 2 bases, in that order; junction bases with no gene match: 4. The data were obtained in a study of CD8 T cells in Susac syndrome. Whole-study findings and limits: In its TCR sequencing and HLA analysis, the study acknowledged that the number of individuals was relatively small.

The RNA, about 0.5 to 1 ug, was put through reverse transcription using random hexamers. A multiplex approach, immunoSEQ multiplex PCR, amplified TCR beta CDR3 across 54 Vbeta and 13 Jbeta. TCRdb ran MiXCR on the immunoSEQ multiplex PCR reads and lists one entry per CDR3 protein. The sample shows around 190,000 distinct CDR3 sequences, roughly 95% of them seen only once. Sequencing of TCR beta covered CD8+ and CD4+ T cells obtained from blood. In contrast to the negatively isolated CD8+ and CD4+ T cells, TEMRA cells were FACS-enriched. The chain is built from TRBV13 and TRBJ2-1; TRBD2 matches at 7 bases. This TCR came from a human donor with multiple sclerosis. The sequenced sample was CD8+ T cells from PBMCs. The CDR3 nucleotides read TGTGCCAGCAGCTTAGGCCCCAGCGGGGCCTACAATGAGCAGTTCTTC. As protein: CASSLGPSGAYNEQFF.